A single sample gave rise to the 20 T cell receptor beta chains below, sequenced in a study of T cell responses to AZD1222 COVID-19 vaccine. TCRdb's copy holds only in-frame clones and misses some; the assay was immunoSEQ multiplex PCR. Among about 140,000 clones listed, around 90% were seen once. Sequenced here: peripheral blood, sampled on day 0 of AZD1222 vaccination. The origin of the receptors is an adult in good health.

Concerning this clone itself: Other DNA variants within this sample encode the same CDR3. The chain couples TRBV18 to TRBJ1-4, with D perhaps matching TRBD1 (5 bases). Germline loops: CDR1 KGHSH, CDR2 LQKENI. The germline V and J ends were trimmed by 3 bases and 0 bases, with 5 bases remaining between them. The CDR3 spans 14 residues. The CDR3 reads CASSPGATNEKLFF. The CDR3, as DNA: TGTGCCAGCTCACCGGGGGCAACTAATGAAAAACTGTTTTTT.

This chain joins TRBV7-2 and TRBJ1-5; no clear D gene. V was pared by 0 bases and J by 2 bases, with 11 bases between. The V gene's germline CDR1 is SGHTA and CDR2 FQGNSA. The CDR3 consists of 16 residues. The DNA of the CDR3 is TGTGCCAGCAGCTTAGCTGGACTTTCACGCAATCAGCCCCAGCATTTT. It translates to CASSLAGLSRNQPQHF.

V gene TRBV10-2 combines with J gene TRBJ2-7; D remains ambiguous. The V gene's germline CDR1 is WSHSY and CDR2 SAAADI. V lost 0 bases and J 3 bases, leaving 9 bases between the germline ends. This CDR3 has 14 residues. CDR3 coding DNA: TGCGCCAGCAGTGAGTCGGGCAGTTACTACGAGCAGTACTTC. Residues: CASSESGSYYEQYF.

A remark on this clone: The sample holds other DNA sequences that translate to the same CDR3. The chain carries TRBV12-3 or TRBV12-4 and TRBJ1-1; no clear D. Trimming cost V 3 bases and J 1 base, with 6 bases left between them. This CDR3 is 13 amino acids long. The CDR3 DNA is TGTGCCAGCAGTTTCGGGGAGAACACTGAAGCTTTCTTT. It translates to CASSFGENTEAFF.

This rearrangement joins TRBV30 to TRBJ2-2, with a possible D match to TRBD2 (6 bases). CDR3 length equals 14 residues. Germline loops: CDR1 GTSNPN, CDR2 SVGIG (reference sequence). Trimming took off 4 bases at V and 5 bases at J, with 14 bases between the two ends. CDR3 residues: CAWTRTGETGELFF. The CDR3 coding sequence is TGTGCCTGGACCAGGACGGGGGAGACCGGGGAGCTGTTTTTT.

V usage is TRBV2 and J usage is TRBJ2-1; 10 bases line up with TRBD2. There are 14 residues in the CDR3. Germline V gives CDR1 SNHLY, CDR2 FYNNEI. After removal of 4 bases from V and 8 bases from J, the junction contained 5 bases not matched to a gene. This CDR3 reads CASSGTSGKHEQFF. Written as DNA, the CDR3 is TGTGCCAGCAGTGGTACTAGCGGGAAACATGAGCAGTTCTTC. Drawing the rest from reference TRBV2 and TRBJ2-1, the complete variable domain is EPEVTQTPSHQVTQMGQEVILRCVPISNHLYFYWYRQILGQKVEFLVSFYNNEISEKSEIFDDQFSVERPDGSNFTLKIRSTKLEDSAMYFCASSGTSGKHEQFFGPGTRLTVL.

The chain carries TRBV6-2 or TRBV6-3 and TRBJ1-1; D call uncertain. Germline CDR1 reads MNHEY; CDR2 reads SVGEGT. The CDR3 is 14 amino acids. The V and J ends lost 3 bases and 1 base respectively, with 9 bases between them. CDR3 DNA: TGTGCCAGCAGTTATGGGCTCCCGAACACTGAAGCTTTCTTT. This translates into CASSYGLPNTEAFF.

This clone was counted a single time. V and J are TRBV7-6 and TRBJ2-1, with unresolved D. The CDR3 totals 16 residues. V shed 1 base and J shed 0 bases, with 10 bases lying between them. Germline V gives CDR1 SGHVS, CDR2 FNYEAQ. The CDR3 nucleotides are TGTGCCAGCAGCTTAGTGGCAACCCTCTCCTACAATGAGCAGTTCTTC. It yields the protein CASSLVATLSYNEQFF.

V usage is TRBV18 and J usage is TRBJ1-1; tentative D call: TRBD1 (5 bases). Germline-derived CDR1 and CDR2 are KGHSH and LQKENI. V was clipped by 5 bases and J by 1 base, with 14 bases between them. The CDR3 totals 15 residues. The CDR3 DNA sequence: TGTGCCAGCTCATTTCCAGGGACGGGGAACACTGAAGCTTTCTTT. Translated: CASSFPGTGNTEAFF.

The chain links TRBV4-3 to TRBJ2-5; no definite D call. Trimming shortened V by 0 bases and J by 5 bases, and 7 bases separated the two germline ends. The length of the CDR3 is 13 residues. CDR1 is LGHNA and CDR2 is YSLEER in the germline V gene. CDR3 loop: CASSQDFEETQYF. CDR3 bases: TGCGCCAGCAGCCAAGATTTCGAGGAGACCCAGTACTTC.

This chain uses TRBV6-4 with TRBJ1-1, with D hard to call. The CDR3 totals 13 residues. Germline V gene lookup returns CDR1 MRHNA and CDR2 SNTAGT. Between the trimmed V and J ends, which lost 5 bases and 2 bases, there was a span of 9 bases. The CDR3 DNA sequence: TGTGCCAGCAGTCAAAGGGCCAACACTGAAGCTTTCTTT. It yields the protein CASSQRANTEAFF.

The chain has TRBV12-3 or TRBV12-4 and TRBJ1-4, with D maybe TRBD1 (5 bases). The CDR3 runs 13 residues. Trimming took 4 bases from V and 8 from J, leaving 11 bases between them. CDR3 in amino acids: CASSSGFREKLFF. CDR3 bases: TGTGCCAGCAGTTCAGGGTTTCGGGAAAAACTGTTTTTT.

The sample holds one count of this clone. The chain couples TRBV6-5 to TRBJ2-7, with 8 positions matching TRBD2. Germline V gene data show CDR1 as MNHEY and CDR2 as SVGAGI. The ends lost 5 bases at V and 3 bases at J; junction bases unmatched: 6. This CDR3 has 14 residues. CDR3 protein: CASSPGGAVYEQYF. In nucleotides, the CDR3 is TGTGCCAGCAGTCCCGGGGGGGCCGTCTACGAGCAGTACTTC.

V is TRBV7-2 and J is TRBJ1-4; the D is unclear. V was shortened by 7 bases and J by 4 bases, with 16 bases between the two germline ends. Per the germline V gene, CDR1 is SGHTA and CDR2 is FQGNSA. This CDR3 spans 15 amino acids. For the CDR3, the DNA is TGTGCCAGCAAGGATACGGGGTCCCTTAATGAAAAACTGTTTTTT. Translated, it gives CASKDTGSLNEKLFF.

This chain uses TRBV10-3 with TRBJ2-2, with D unresolved. The CDR3 runs to 14 residues. V was shortened by 4 bases and J by 6 bases, with 12 bases between the two germline ends. CDR1 is ENHRY and CDR2 is SYGVKD in the germline V gene. CDR3 DNA: TGTGCCATCAGTGGTGAAAACGAAGCCGGGGAGCTGTTTTTT. It yields the protein CAISGENEAGELFF.

The chain recombines TRBV10-3 with TRBJ1-1; 7 nucleotides match TRBD1. The CDR3 length is 15 residues. J was trimmed by 3 bases and V by 2 bases; bases with no gene match: 6. Germline lookup yields CDR1 ENHRY and CDR2 SYGVKD. CDR3 amino acids: CAISEPGQADTEAFF. DNA for the CDR3: TGTGCCATCAGTGAGCCCGGACAGGCCGACACTGAAGCTTTCTTT.

The chain carries TRBV30 and TRBJ2-7; TRBD1 agrees at 11 bases. The germline V gene has CDR1 GTSNPN and CDR2 SVGIG (reference sequence). The CDR3 consists of 14 residues. V gave up 3 bases and J gave up 5 bases; unmatched junction bases: 6. CDR3 DNA sequence: TGTGCCTGGAGGCGGGGACAGGGGGGGGACGAGCAGTACTTC. Protein product: CAWRRGQGGDEQYF.

The chain has TRBV27 and TRBJ2-2, with a weak D call TRBD2 (6 bases). The CDR3 is made up of 15 amino acids. The germline V gene has CDR1 MNHEY and CDR2 SMNVEV (reference sequence). The V end was cut by 3 bases, the J end by 4 bases, with 12 bases between. CDR3 nucleotide sequence: TGTGCCAGCAGTTTGGCTGGGAGGATCACCGGGGAGCTGTTTTTT. Residues: CASSLAGRITGELFF.

This clone was counted once. V is TRBV28 and J is TRBJ1-5; D remains ambiguous. The CDR3 runs to 12 residues. Per the germline V gene, CDR1 is MDHEN and CDR2 is SYDVKM. Between the trimmed V and J ends, which lost 8 bases and 1 base, there was a span of 6 bases. The CDR3 coding sequence is TGTGCCAGCCTGGAGAGCAATCAGCCCCAGCATTTT. Protein product: CASLESNQPQHF.

The table lists this clone with a count of one. The chain joins TRBV5-1 to TRBJ2-1, with 9 bases matching TRBD2. CDR1 and CDR2 from the germline V gene are SGHRS and YFSETQ. The J segment lost 0 bases and the V segment lost 0 bases, leaving 16 bases of the junction unmatched. The CDR3 contains 21 residues. The CDR3 DNA follows: TGCGCCAGCAGCTTGGATCTGGCCGAGACTAGCGGACCGAGCTCCTACAATGAGCAGTTCTTC. Amino acids: CASSLDLAETSGPSSYNEQFF.